This passage covers 11 T cell receptor beta chains from one sample sequenced in a study of OX40 agonist ivuxolimab in advanced cancers. Assay: immunoSEQ multiplex PCR; the TCRdb copy retains only in-frame clones and omits some. The table lists tens of thousands of clones, 80% of them singletons. Sequencing was performed on CD4+ or CD8+ T cells sorted from blood, taken in a trial of the OX40 agonist ivuxolimab. Receptors were obtained from an adult with an advanced solid tumor such as melanoma, head and neck, liver or kidney cancer.

This clone is a singleton in its sample. The J gene is TRBJ2-1, the V gene TRBV9; perhaps TRBD1 as D (5 bases). Germline loops: CDR1 SGDLS, CDR2 YYNGEE. Trimming took 1 base from V and 0 from J, leaving 14 bases between them. The CDR3 totals 17 residues. This chain's CDR3 is CASSVTTDASSYNEQFF. In DNA, the CDR3 is TGTGCCAGCAGCGTAACGACAGACGCTAGCTCCTACAATGAGCAGTTCTTC. Full variable domain (outside the CDR3, taken from reference TRBV9 and TRBJ2-1): DSGVTQTPKHLITATGQRVTLRCSPRSGDLSVYWYQQSLDQGLQFLIQYYNGEERAKGNILERFSAQQFPDLHSELNLSSLELGDSALYFCASSVTTDASSYNEQFFGPGTRLTVL.

The chain carries TRBV18 and TRBJ1-5; 7 bases match TRBD1. With V trimmed by 4 bases and J by 4 bases, 4 bases remained unmatched. This CDR3 has 14 residues. The V gene's germline CDR1 is KGHSH and CDR2 LQKENI. The CDR3 coding sequence is TGTGCCAGCTCACACGGGACAGAGAATCAGCCCCAGCATTTT. Translation: CASSHGTENQPQHF.

The chain joins TRBV5-8 to TRBJ1-6, with 7 positions matching TRBD1. V shed 7 bases and J 19 bases; nucleotides not matched to a gene: 20. The CDR3 spans 14 residues. Per germline, CDR1 SGHTS and CDR2 YDEGEE. CDR3 protein: CASGQFSTGTASHF. The CDR3 region has the DNA TGTGCCAGCGGGCAGTTCTCCACCGGGACAGCGAGTCACTTT.

The CDR3: CANPSGLAKNIQYF. The CDR3 DNA follows: TGTGCCAACCCCTCCGGACTAGCCAAAAACATTCAGTACTTC. This rearrangement joins TRBV21-1 to TRBJ2-4; TRBD2, the D gene given by the table, was not confirmed from the DNA. TRBV21-1 is reported as a pseudogene. The CDR3 is made up of 14 amino acids.

J is TRBJ2-7 and V is TRBV18; no definite D call. Trimming stripped 6 bases from V and 3 bases from J, with 12 bases between. CDR1 and CDR2 (germline): KGHSH, LQKENI. There are 13 residues in the CDR3. CDR3 DNA: TGTGCCAGCTCCCCCAAGGGCTACTACGAGCAGTACTTC. Amino acids: CASSPKGYYEQYF.

The chain joins TRBV7-1 to TRBJ1-1, with no clear D. TRBV7-1 is placed among ORFs of uncertain function. CDR3 length: 12 residues. Trimming left V 5 bases short and J 10 bases short, with 14 bases between. The CDR3 here is CASSLGGWRAFF. CDR3 nucleotide sequence: TGTGCCAGCAGCCTGGGAGGGTGGAGAGCTTTCTTT.

The CDR3 nucleotides are TGTGCCAGCAGTGCGGGACAGGGACGCACAGCAGATACGCAGTATTTT. Its translation is CASSAGQGRTADTQYF. The chain has TRBV27 and TRBJ2-3; TRBD1 matches 9 bases. The CDR3 loop spans 16 amino acids. Germline lookup yields CDR1 MNHEY and CDR2 SMNVEV (reference sequence). The junction had 10 bases not matched to a gene; V was cut back by 5 bases and J by 4 bases.

The chain links TRBV27 to TRBJ2-3, with 7 bases that match TRBD2. Germline assignment: CDR1 MNHEY and CDR2 SMNVEV (reference sequence). The CDR3 extends over 17 amino acids. V shed 1 base, J shed 5 bases, and the junction held 12 bases outside the gene matches. The CDR3 sequence is CASSLLRRLADGDTQYF. The CDR3 nucleotides read TGTGCCAGCAGTTTATTACGTCGGCTAGCGGATGGAGATACGCAGTATTTT.

V usage is TRBV5-1 and J usage is TRBJ2-5; TRBD2 matches 13 bases. Germline V gene sequence: CDR1 SGHRS, CDR2 YFSETQ. This CDR3 has 15 residues. V gave up 4 bases and J gave up 3 bases; unmatched junction bases: 3. The CDR3 region is CASSLGTSGKETQYF. The CDR3 nucleotides read TGCGCCAGCAGCCTCGGGACTAGCGGGAAAGAGACCCAGTACTTC.

This chain joins TRBV15 and TRBJ1-1, with TRBD1 matching over 7 bases. Per germline, CDR1 LNHNV and CDR2 YYDKDF (reference sequence). This CDR3 spans 14 amino acids. V lost 3 bases, J lost 0 bases, and 1 base stayed unmatched. CDR3 in DNA: TGTGCCACCAGCAGGGGGACAGTGAACACTGAAGCTTTCTTT. Protein product: CATSRGTVNTEAFF.

This clone showed up just once. The chain recombines TRBV5-4 with TRBJ1-5; D is ambiguous. This CDR3 has 13 amino acids. Trimming took off 4 bases at V and 4 bases at J, with 9 bases between the two ends. CDR1 SGHNT and CDR2 YYREEE come from the germline V gene (reference sequence). This chain's CDR3 is CASSKTSNQPQHF. CDR3 DNA sequence: TGTGCCAGCAGCAAGACTTCGAATCAGCCCCAGCATTTT.